This passage covers 20 T cell receptor beta chains from one sample sequenced in a study of identical twins. TCRdb re-derived calls from the 5' RACE reads in MiXCR, one entry per CDR3 protein. The sample records hundreds of thousands of distinct CDR3 sequences, 24% being singletons. This sample also appeared in a second study, on T cells expressing NK-cell markers.

The sequencing input was CD4+ T cells sorted from blood. The receptors come from a woman aged 18-29 years in good health.

This chain links TRBV18 with TRBJ2-2; no reliable D call. Germline V gene sequence: CDR1 KGHSH, CDR2 LQKENI. With 3 bases removed from V and 7 bases from J, the gap between germline ends came to 6 bases. This CDR3 is 12 amino acids long. CDR3 region: CASSPNLGELFF. The CDR3 bases are TGTGCCAGCTCACCGAATCTCGGGGAGCTGTTTTTT.

The chain uses TRBV10-3 and TRBJ1-6; 9 bases map to TRBD1. This CDR3 has 14 amino acids. Germline V lookup: CDR1 ENHRY, CDR2 SYGVKD. J gave up 8 bases and V 6 bases, and 5 bases lay outside the gene matches. The CDR3 sequence is CAISAGTGHSPLHF. The CDR3 DNA reads TGTGCCATCAGCGCCGGGACAGGGCATTCACCCCTCCACTTT.

V is TRBV20-1 and J is TRBJ2-5; D gene uncertain. Trimming left V 5 bases short and J 4 bases short, with 14 bases between. Germline loops: CDR1 DFQATT, CDR2 SNEGSKA (reference sequence). This CDR3 is built from 13 residues. The CDR3 sequence: CSACGPWGETQYF. The CDR3 coding sequence is TGCAGTGCTTGTGGGCCCTGGGGAGAGACCCAGTACTTC.

The genes are TRBV7-8 and TRBJ1-1; 8 nucleotides line up with TRBD1. With 7 bases clipped from V and 4 bases from J, the junction kept 8 bases outside the gene matches. The CDR3 extends over 14 amino acids. Germline-derived CDR1 and CDR2 are SGHVS and FQNEAQ. CDR3 region: CASTNDRGGTEAFF. As DNA, the CDR3 is TGTGCCAGCACCAACGACAGGGGCGGCACTGAAGCTTTCTTT.

The V gene is TRBV15, the J gene TRBJ2-6, with D unclear. CDR3 length: 15 amino acids. The ends were cut back, 0 bases at V and 0 bases at J, with 3 bases in the middle. Germline V gives CDR1 LNHNV, CDR2 YYDKDF (reference sequence). Here the CDR3 DNA reads TGTGCCACCAGCAGAGACAACTCTGGGGCCAACGTCCTGACTTTC. This translates into CATSRDNSGANVLTF.

This chain links TRBV10-3 with TRBJ1-2; weak D call: TRBD1 (5 bases). The ends were cut back, 6 bases at V and 11 bases at J, with 25 bases in the middle. The CDR3 covers 15 residues. Germline CDR1 and CDR2: ENHRY and SYGVKD. This CDR3 is CAISQGLPTLYQYTF. The CDR3 DNA is TGTGCCATCAGCCAGGGATTACCGACCCTATATCAGTACACCTTC.

This clonotype was observed a handful of times. The chain employs TRBV5-1 and TRBJ2-7; 9 bases agree with TRBD1. Germline CDR1 SGHRS, CDR2 YFSETQ. V trimming: 6 bases; J trimming: 2 bases; junction bases outside the gene matches: 6. The length of the CDR3 is 14 residues. The CDR3 is CASTGDRAPYEQYF. The CDR3 nucleotides are TGCGCCAGCACCGGGGACAGGGCCCCCTACGAGCAGTACTTC.

The chain combines TRBV12-3 or TRBV12-4 with TRBJ2-7, with 7 bases fitting TRBD2. This CDR3 is built from 14 residues. V lost 7 bases and J lost 0; bases outside the gene matches: 6. CDR3 protein: CASTSGQLSYEQYF. CDR3 in DNA: TGTGCCAGCACTAGCGGCCAACTCTCCTACGAGCAGTACTTC.

The sample holds a few counts of this clonotype. The chain uses TRBV12-3 or TRBV12-4 and TRBJ2-1; 7 bases align to TRBD1. The V and J ends lost 9 bases and 2 bases, in that order; junction bases with no gene match: 4. This CDR3 spans 13 amino acids. The CDR3 sequence is CASKQGTYNEQFF. DNA for the CDR3: TGTGCCAGTAAACAGGGGACCTACAATGAGCAGTTCTTC.

J is TRBJ1-6 and V is TRBV20-1; tentatively, D is TRBD1 (5 bases). This CDR3 contains 13 residues. V was pared by 6 bases and J by 7 bases, with 13 bases between. Germline loops: CDR1 DFQATT, CDR2 SNEGSKA (reference sequence). The DNA of the CDR3 is TGCAGTGCGGGGACGGCTATCAATTCACCCCTCCACTTT. It specifies CSAGTAINSPLHF.

This clonotype was detected a few times. V and J are TRBV5-1 and TRBJ2-7; 7 nucleotides agree with TRBD1. Trimming at V came to 4 bases and at J to 6 bases, leaving 4 bases not matched to a gene. The CDR3 has 12 residues. Per the germline V gene, CDR1 is SGHRS and CDR2 is YFSETQ. CDR3 sequence reads: CASSDRDGEQYF. The DNA of the CDR3 is TGCGCCAGCAGCGACAGGGATGGCGAGCAGTACTTC.

This chain connects TRBV15 to TRBJ2-5; D gene unclear. There are 16 residues in the CDR3. Germline V CDR1 and CDR2: LNHNV, YYDKDF (reference sequence). V dropped 0 bases and J dropped 5 bases, with 16 bases sitting between them. The CDR3 loop reads CATSRDSGGHQETQYF. The CDR3 DNA follows: TGTGCCACCAGCAGAGATTCGGGTGGTCATCAGGAGACCCAGTACTTC.

This clonotype has just a few counts. This chain uses TRBV6-2 or TRBV6-3 with TRBJ2-1; D ambiguous. The germline V and J ends were trimmed by 2 bases and 4 bases, with 12 bases remaining between them. The germline gives CDR1 MNHEY, CDR2 SVGEGT. CDR3 length: 15 residues. The CDR3: CASSYQILEYNEQFF. As DNA, the CDR3 is TGTGCCAGCAGTTACCAGATCCTAGAATACAATGAGCAGTTCTTC.

The rearrangement links TRBV25-1 to TRBJ1-2, with TRBD1 identical over 7 bases. This CDR3 contains 14 residues. Germline trimming cut 2 bases from V and 7 bases from J; bases unmatched to any gene: 7. Looked up from germline, CDR1 is MGHDK and CDR2 is SYGVNS. The CDR3 protein is CASSERAQGVGYTF. As DNA, the CDR3 is TGTGCCAGCAGTGAACGGGCGCAGGGGGTTGGCTACACCTTC.

V and J are TRBV6-2 or TRBV6-3 and TRBJ1-2, with 11 bases identical to TRBD1. V dropped 6 bases and J dropped 8; count of bases not matched to a gene: 11. The CDR3 length is 15 residues. CDR1 and CDR2 (germline): MNHEY, SVGEGT. The CDR3 loop is CASSNLPGQGAGYTF. The DNA of the CDR3 is TGTGCCAGCAGCAACCTGCCTGGACAGGGGGCGGGCTACACCTTC.

This clonotype appeared a single time. V gene TRBV27 combines with J gene TRBJ2-1; 10 bases fit TRBD2. The junction had 7 bases not matched to a gene; V was cut back by 4 bases and J by 7 bases. This CDR3 contains 15 residues. The V gene's germline CDR1 is MNHEY and CDR2 SMNVEV (reference sequence). CDR3 in amino acids: CASSSAGGHRNEQFF. CDR3 bases: TGTGCCAGCAGTTCAGCGGGGGGGCATCGTAATGAGCAGTTCTTC.

The chain couples TRBV10-3 to TRBJ2-1, with 10 bases fitting TRBD2. The CDR3 sequence is 12 residues long. Per germline, CDR1 ENHRY and CDR2 SYGVKD. With 11 bases clipped from V and 6 bases from J, the junction kept 4 bases outside the gene matches. The CDR3 coding sequence is TGTGCCCTAGCGGGAGCTGGCAATGAGCAGTTCTTC. This gives the protein CALAGAGNEQFF.

This clonotype appeared a few times. The chain joins TRBV20-1 to TRBJ2-3; maybe TRBD2 (6 bases). Germline V gene data show CDR1 as DFQATT and CDR2 as SNEGSKA (reference sequence). Trimming pared 3 bases from V and 10 bases from J, leaving 17 bases between. The CDR3 has 13 residues. The CDR3 region is CSARVGSFQPQYF. The CDR3 nucleotides read TGCAGTGCTAGGGTCGGGAGCTTCCAGCCGCAGTATTTT.

CDR3 nucleotides: TGTGCCAGCAGTCCATCGACAGTGAACACTGAAGCTTTCTTT. It encodes CASSPSTVNTEAFF. The J gene is TRBJ1-1, the V gene TRBV12-3 or TRBV12-4; D is perhaps TRBD1 (5 bases). This CDR3 has 14 amino acids. Trimming took off 5 bases at V and 0 bases at J, with 10 bases between the two ends.

This chain connects TRBV6-5 to TRBJ2-2; 9 bases agree with TRBD1. The CDR3 contains 16 residues. The germline V gene has CDR1 MNHEY and CDR2 SVGAGI. V trimming: 6 bases; J trimming: 3 bases; junction bases outside the gene matches: 8. The CDR3 DNA is TGTGCCAGCAGCTACAGGGGGCGATGGGACACCGGGGAGCTGTTTTTT. Translation gives CASSYRGRWDTGELFF.